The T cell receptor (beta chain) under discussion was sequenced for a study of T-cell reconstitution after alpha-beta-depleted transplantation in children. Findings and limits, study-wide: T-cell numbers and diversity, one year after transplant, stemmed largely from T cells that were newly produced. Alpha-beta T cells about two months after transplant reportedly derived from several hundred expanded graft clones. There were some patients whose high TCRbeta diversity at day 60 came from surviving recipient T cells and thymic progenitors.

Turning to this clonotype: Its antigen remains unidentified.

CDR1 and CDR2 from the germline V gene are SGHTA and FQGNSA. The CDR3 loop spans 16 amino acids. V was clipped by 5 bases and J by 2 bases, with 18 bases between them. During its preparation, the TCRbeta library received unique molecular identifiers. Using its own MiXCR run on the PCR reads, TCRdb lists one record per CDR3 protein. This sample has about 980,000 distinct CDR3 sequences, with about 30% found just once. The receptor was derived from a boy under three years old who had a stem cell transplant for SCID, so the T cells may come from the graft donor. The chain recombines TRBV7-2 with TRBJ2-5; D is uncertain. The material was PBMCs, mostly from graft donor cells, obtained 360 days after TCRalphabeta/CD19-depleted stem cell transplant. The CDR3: CASSRAARSLQETQYF. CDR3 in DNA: TGTGCCAGCAGCCGGGCCGCCAGGTCCTTACAAGAGACCCAGTACTTC.